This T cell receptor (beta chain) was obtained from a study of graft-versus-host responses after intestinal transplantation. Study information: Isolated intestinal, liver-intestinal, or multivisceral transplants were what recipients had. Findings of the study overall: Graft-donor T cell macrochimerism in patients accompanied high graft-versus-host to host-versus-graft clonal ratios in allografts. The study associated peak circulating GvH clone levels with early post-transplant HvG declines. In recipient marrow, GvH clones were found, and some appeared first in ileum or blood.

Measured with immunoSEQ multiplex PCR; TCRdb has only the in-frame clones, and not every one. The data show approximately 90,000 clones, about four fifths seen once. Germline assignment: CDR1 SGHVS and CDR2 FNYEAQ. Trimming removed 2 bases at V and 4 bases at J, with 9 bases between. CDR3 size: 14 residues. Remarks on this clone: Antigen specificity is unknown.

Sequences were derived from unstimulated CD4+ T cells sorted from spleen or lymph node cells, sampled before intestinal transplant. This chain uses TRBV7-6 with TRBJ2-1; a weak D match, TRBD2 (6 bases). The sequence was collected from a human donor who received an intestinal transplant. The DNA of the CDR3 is TGTGCCAGCAGCTTACTAGCGCCTTACAATGAGCAGTTCTTC. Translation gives CASSLLAPYNEQFF.